This T cell receptor beta chain was documented in a study of blood T cell repertoires in COVID-19. About the study: Whether acute or convalescent, the COVID-19 samples came from the United States, Italy and Spain. The cDNA or gDNA used as material had been derived from T cells, B-cell-depleted T cells, or PBMCs.

The CDR3 has 16 residues. Original handling: For nucleated cells, counts were estimated from reference gene primer amplification. TCRdb keeps only in-frame clones here, not all; method: immunoSEQ multiplex PCR. V and J calls plus clone size are reproduced from that table; the DNA served to infer D and trimming. The data contain 100,000 to 150,000 clones, roughly 90% of them singletons. The material sequenced was peripheral blood. J is TRBJ2-2 and V is TRBV12-2; whether TRBD2, the table's D call, matches the DNA was not checked. TRBV12-2 is shown as a pseudogene. This TCR was recovered from a man in his forties or fifties with acute or convalescent COVID-19. CDR3 nucleotides: TGTGCAAGTCGCTTAAAGCGGGAGCTGGGCACCGGGGAGCTGTTTTTT. The encoded protein is CASRLKRELGTGELFF.